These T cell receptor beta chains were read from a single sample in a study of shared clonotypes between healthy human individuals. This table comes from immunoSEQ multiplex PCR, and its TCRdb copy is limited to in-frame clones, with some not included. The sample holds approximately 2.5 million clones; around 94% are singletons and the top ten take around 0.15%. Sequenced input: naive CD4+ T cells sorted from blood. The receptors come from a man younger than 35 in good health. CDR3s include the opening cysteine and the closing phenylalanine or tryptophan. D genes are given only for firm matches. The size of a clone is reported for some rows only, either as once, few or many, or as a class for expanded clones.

CDR3nt: TGCGCCAGCAGCTCGCAGGGAGAGAACACTGAAGCTTTCTTT
CDR3aa: CASSSQGENTEAFF
v_gene: TRBV5-1
j_gene: TRBJ1-1
abundance: .
len: 14
d_gene: .

CDR3nt: TGTGCCAGCAGCCCCGTGCGGGGCCGGAGGGAGACCCAGTACTTC
CDR3aa: CASSPVRGRRETQYF
v_gene: TRBV11-2
j_gene: TRBJ2-5
abundance: .
len: 15
d_gene: .

CDR3nt: TGTGCCAGCAGTTTAAGTCCCGGGGGAGCTTTCTTT
CDR3aa: CASSLSPGGAFF
v_gene: TRBV28
j_gene: TRBJ1-1
abundance: few
len: 12
d_gene: .

CDR3nt: TGTGCCACCAGCAGAGAGACTTCGAACACTGAAGCTTTCTTT
CDR3aa: CATSRETSNTEAFF
v_gene: TRBV15
j_gene: TRBJ1-1
abundance: once
len: 14
d_gene: .

CDR3nt: TGCGCCAGCAGCCAAGACTGGAGCTCTGGGGCCAACGTCCTGACTTTC
CDR3aa: CASSQDWSSGANVLTF
v_gene: TRBV4-3
j_gene: TRBJ2-6
abundance: .
len: 16
d_gene: .

CDR3nt: TGTGCATTGGGGGGCAATCAGCCCCAGCATTTT
CDR3aa: CALGGNQPQHF
v_gene: TRBV30
j_gene: TRBJ1-5
abundance: .
len: 11
d_gene: .

CDR3nt: TGTGCCATCAGTGAGTCGGGGGCGGGAGGGCCGGGTAATGAGCAGTTCTTC
CDR3aa: CAISESGAGGPGNEQFF
v_gene: TRBV10-3
j_gene: TRBJ2-1
abundance: .
len: 17
d_gene: TRBD2

CDR3nt: TGTGCCAGCACCGACAGGGGAAACTATGGCTACACCTTC
CDR3aa: CASTDRGNYGYTF
v_gene: TRBV28
j_gene: TRBJ1-2
abundance: .
len: 13
d_gene: TRBD1

CDR3nt: TGTGCCAGCAGCACCCGGACAGGGGGCTATGGCTACACCTTC
CDR3aa: CASSTRTGGYGYTF
v_gene: TRBV6-5
j_gene: TRBJ1-2
abundance: .
len: 14
d_gene: TRBD1

CDR3nt: TGTGCCATGAGTAGTGGGGTAGCGGGGGTAGCCTACGAGCAGTACTTC
CDR3aa: CAMSSGVAGVAYEQYF
v_gene: TRBV10-3
j_gene: TRBJ2-7
abundance: .
len: 16
d_gene: TRBD2

CDR3nt: TGTGCCTGGAGGTTTGGGTTAGTGGGGTTGGATAATTCACCCCTCCACTTT
CDR3aa: CAWRFGLVGLDNSPLHF
v_gene: TRBV30
j_gene: TRBJ1-6
abundance: .
len: 17
d_gene: .

CDR3nt: TGTGCCATCGGAACAGGGAACACCGGGGAGCTGTTTTTT
CDR3aa: CAIGTGNTGELFF
v_gene: TRBV10-3
j_gene: TRBJ2-2
abundance: .
len: 13
d_gene: .

CDR3nt: TGTGCCAGCCGCCGGGGGGGAGCGGGTACGCAGTATTTT
CDR3aa: CASRRGGAGTQYF
v_gene: TRBV7-2
j_gene: TRBJ2-3
abundance: .
len: 13
d_gene: TRBD2

CDR3nt: TGCGCCAGCAGTGCCGGCGGGGTTTCCTACGAGCAGTACTTC
CDR3aa: CASSAGGVSYEQYF
v_gene: TRBV10-2
j_gene: TRBJ2-7
abundance: once
len: 14
d_gene: .

CDR3nt: TGTGCCAGCAGTCCACAGGGGGATAATTCACCCCTCCACTTT
CDR3aa: CASSPQGDNSPLHF
v_gene: TRBV5-4
j_gene: TRBJ1-6
abundance: once
len: 14
d_gene: TRBD1

CDR3nt: TGCGCCAGCAGCCCCGAGTTGAGTGAAAAACTGTTTTTT
CDR3aa: CASSPELSEKLFF
v_gene: TRBV4-3
j_gene: TRBJ1-4
abundance: .
len: 13
d_gene: .

CDR3nt: TGCGCCAGCAGCTTGGGGGGATCCGCCAAAAACATTCAGTACTTC
CDR3aa: CASSLGGSAKNIQYF
v_gene: TRBV5-1
j_gene: TRBJ2-4
abundance: .
len: 15
d_gene: .

CDR3nt: TGCGCCAGCAGCTTGGCCATGGGGTTATACGAGCAGTACTTC
CDR3aa: CASSLAMGLYEQYF
v_gene: TRBV5-1
j_gene: TRBJ2-7
abundance: .
len: 14
d_gene: .

CDR3nt: TGTGCCAGCAGCTTAGTTTCAGGGTTCGAGGAGCTGTTTTTT
CDR3aa: CASSLVSGFEELFF
v_gene: TRBV7-2
j_gene: TRBJ2-2
abundance: .
len: 14
d_gene: .

CDR3nt: TGCGCCAGCAGCTTGGCGTCAGACGCTAACTATGGCTACACCTTC
CDR3aa: CASSLASDANYGYTF
v_gene: TRBV5-1
j_gene: TRBJ1-2
abundance: .
len: 15
d_gene: .

CDR3nt: TGCGCCAGCAGCTTGGTTGGGACGGGCTTGGGGGGTGAAGCTTTCTTT
CDR3aa: CASSLVGTGLGGEAFF
v_gene: TRBV5-1
j_gene: TRBJ1-1
abundance: .
len: 16
d_gene: .

CDR3nt: TGCGCCAGCAGGTGGATGGACAGGCCGCCTTATGAGCAGTTCTTC
CDR3aa: CASRWMDRPPYEQFF
v_gene: TRBV5-1
j_gene: TRBJ2-1
abundance: .
len: 15
d_gene: TRBD1